The clone carrying this T cell receptor (beta chain) was seen a few times. Its target is not known. These data come from a study of T cells after yellow fever vaccination. Study-wide results and caveats: The secondary response peaked faster, at day 5 versus 15, but was weaker. Only a minor proportion of clonotypes was detected across both CD4 and CD8 compartments. Contamination of FACS-sorted repertoires by abundant clonotypes from the bulk population could occur.

The CDR3 has 13 amino acids. Germline V gene lookup returns CDR1 MNHEY and CDR2 SVGAGI. Trimming took 0 bases from V and 6 from J; bases not matched to a gene: 1. Template-switching 5'RACE yielded the TCR cDNA; a universal primer site and UMIs were added in the process. From the 5' RACE reads, TCRdb called clonotypes with MiXCR, one entry per CDR3 protein. Among some 160,000 distinct CDR3 sequences listed, 9.3% were seen once. The sequence was collected from a man between 18 and 35 years old who received the YFV17D yellow fever vaccine. The rearrangement uses TRBV6-5 and TRBJ1-1, with 7 bases identical to TRBD1. Sequenced material: CD8+ T cells sorted from PBMCs, taken 45 days after the yellow fever booster vaccination. The CDR3: CASSYSTGPEAFF. The CDR3 DNA is TGTGCCAGCAGTTACTCGACAGGGCCTGAAGCTTTCTTT.